This TCR beta chain was found in a study of T cell responses to AZD1222 COVID-19 vaccine. Study-wide results and limits: Nearly half of spike-specific TCRs reportedly target variant regions that are unmutated in the B.1.351 and B.1.1.7 variants. Only a handful of AZD1222 recipients, five to seven in all, had baseline seropositivity. With dominance at 160-218 and 743-854, vaccine-associated CD4 TCRs spanned spike. There were mostly white British donors and more females than males, and clonal diversity was possibly underestimated.

Germline V gives CDR1 SEHNR, CDR2 FQNEAQ (reference sequence). Trimming stripped 7 bases from V and 6 bases from J, with 15 bases between. The CDR3 length is 13 residues. A remark on this clone: Its antigen is unknown.

Profiling relied on immunoSEQ multiplex PCR, and the TCRdb table lists in-frame clones only, not all of them. The sample lists about 90,000 clones; around nine tenths were seen once. The clonotype was recovered from an adult in good health. The chain employs TRBV7-9 and TRBJ1-2; D gene uncertain. The sequences come from peripheral blood, collected on day 0 of MenACWY control vaccination. The CDR3 bases are TGTGCCAGCACCTCCCACCGACTGGATGGCTACACCTTC. Translated, it gives CASTSHRLDGYTF.